These 6 T cell receptor beta chains came from one sample sequenced in a study of T cell responses to AZD1222 COVID-19 vaccine. Sequenced by immunoSEQ multiplex PCR; TCRdb stores in-frame clones only, minus some. The sample has just over 80,000 clones; 75% to 90% are singletons. This specimen consisted of peripheral blood, obtained on day 0 of AZD1222 vaccination. These receptor sequences come from an adult in good health.

This chain links TRBV11-1 with TRBJ2-2; D ambiguous. The CDR3 sequence is 14 residues long. V gave up 6 bases and J gave up 0 bases, with 8 bases separating them. The germline V gene encodes CDR1 SGHAT and CDR2 FQDESV (reference sequence). The CDR3: CASRAQANTGELFF. In DNA form, the CDR3 reads TGTGCCAGCAGGGCTCAAGCGAACACCGGGGAGCTGTTTTTT.

This chain links TRBV5-5 with TRBJ2-2, with TRBD2 identical over 7 bases. J was trimmed by 5 bases and V by 3 bases; bases with no gene match: 10. The CDR3 runs to 16 residues. CDR1 SGHKS and CDR2 YYEKEE come from the germline V gene (reference sequence). The CDR3 spells CASSWLGGSGTGELFF. In nucleotides, the CDR3 is TGTGCCAGCAGCTGGCTGGGCGGGAGTGGGACCGGGGAGCTGTTTTTT.

V and J are TRBV6-5 and TRBJ1-3; tentatively, D is TRBD1 (6 bases). CDR1 is MNHEY and CDR2 is SVGAGI in the germline V gene. The CDR3 consists of 15 residues. V gave up 4 bases and J gave up 0 bases, with 10 bases separating them. CDR3: CASSFDRNSGNTIYF. DNA for the CDR3: TGTGCCAGCAGTTTCGACAGGAACTCTGGAAACACCATATATTTT.

This clone came up once. V usage is TRBV6-2 or TRBV6-3 and J usage is TRBJ1-1; possible D gene TRBD1, 6 bases. This CDR3 region has 15 residues. V was shortened by 1 base and J by 2 bases, with 11 bases between the two germline ends. Germline V CDR1 and CDR2: MNHEY, SVGEGT. The CDR3 bases are TGTGCCAGCAGTTACTTGGGACAAGCAAACACTGAAGCTTTCTTT. Translating it yields CASSYLGQANTEAFF.

This clone was seen only once. The rearrangement joins TRBV4-1 to TRBJ1-2, with TRBD1 as a possible D gene (5 bases). Per germline, CDR1 MGHRA and CDR2 YSYEKL. Trimming cost V 1 base and J 2 bases, with 8 bases left between them. This CDR3 has 14 amino acids. CDR3 region: CASSQVSGNYGYTF. The CDR3, as DNA: TGCGCCAGCAGCCAAGTCTCAGGGAACTATGGCTACACCTTC.

J is TRBJ2-7 and V is TRBV11-3, with D possibly matching TRBD2 (5 bases). The CDR3 is 15 residues long. V was pared by 8 bases and J by 7 bases, with 24 bases between. The germline V gene has CDR1 SGHNT and CDR2 YENEEA. In nucleotides, the CDR3 is TGTGCCAGCGGCGGGTTAGATATTACTACGTGGGAGCAGTACTTC. It specifies CASGGLDITTWEQYF.